The T cell receptor beta chain described here comes from a study of cytomegalovirus exposure and HLA in healthy donors. The germline CDR1 and CDR2 sequences are SNHLY and FYNNEI. The CDR3 spans 14 residues. The V gene end was trimmed by 8 bases and the J gene end by 5 bases; junction bases not matched to a gene: 8. PCR employed 60 Vbeta and 13 Jbeta primers. The data were produced by immunoSEQ multiplex PCR, yet TCRdb's version contains in-frame clones alone and is incomplete. The sample includes 81,000 or so clones, about 81% of them seen just once. Concerning this clone: Its antigen is as yet unknown.

Study-level findings and limits: Per a later analysis, HLA-associated TCR beta chains showed more clonal expansion than other, equally common TCR beta chains. What a later analysis reportedly showed was that an Asian-associated ancestry cluster had fewer N-insertions than the approximately 700-donor mean. V- and J-gene trimming in TCR beta was tied to a missense DCLRE1C variant by an analysis performed later.

The receptor's source is a man between 60 and 75 years old in good health and CMV-seronegative. J is TRBJ2-3 and V is TRBV2; TRBD2 aligns across 9 bases. The sequencing sample was made of PBMCs. In nucleotides, the CDR3 is TGTGCCAGCCCCGGGACTAGCTTGGGAGATACGCAGTATTTT. As protein: CASPGTSLGDTQYF. The full variable domain, with the rest looked up from reference TRBV2 and TRBJ2-3, is EPEVTQTPSHQVTQMGQEVILRCVPISNHLYFYWYRQILGQKVEFLVSFYNNEISEKSEIFDDQFSVERPDGSNFTLKIRSTKLEDSAMYFCASPGTSLGDTQYFGPGTRLTVL.